These T cell receptor beta chains were read from a single sample in a study of T cell changes during pregnancy in multiple sclerosis. The method was immunoSEQ multiplex PCR; TCRdb's version includes in-frame clones alone and lacks a portion of them. The table lists around 99,000 clones, approximately 92% of them singletons. The sample consisted of peripheral blood, taken in the first trimester of pregnancy. These receptors all stem from a female donor with multiple sclerosis, enrolled in a pregnancy study. Both conserved end residues are part of each CDR3. The D gene is left open where the match is weak. A row's size may be missing; if present it is once, few, many or a size class.

v_call: TRBV7-9; d_call: TRBD2; cdr3_length: 15; j_call: TRBJ2-5; clone_size: .; cdr3_nt: TGTGCCAGCAGTGCGGTAGCGGGAGGCGAAGAGACCCAGTACTTC; cdr3_aa: CASSAVAGGEETQYF
v_call: TRBV2; d_call: TRBD1; cdr3_length: 13; j_call: TRBJ1-2; clone_size: .; cdr3_nt: TGTGCCAGCAGTACGGACAGGGGGGATGGCTACACCTTC; cdr3_aa: CASSTDRGDGYTF
v_call: TRBV6-6; d_call: TRBD2; cdr3_length: 14; j_call: TRBJ2-1; clone_size: .; cdr3_nt: TGTGCCAGCAACATAGCGGGAGGTGAAAATGAGCAGTTCTTC; cdr3_aa: CASNIAGGENEQFF
v_call: TRBV28; d_call: .; cdr3_length: 14; j_call: TRBJ1-1; clone_size: .; cdr3_nt: TGTGCCAGCGGACCGGGGTCCATGAACACTGAAGCTTTCTTT; cdr3_aa: CASGPGSMNTEAFF
v_call: TRBV6-6; d_call: .; cdr3_length: 16; j_call: TRBJ2-1; clone_size: .; cdr3_nt: TGTGCCAGCAGTTCCCAAATCAGCGGGTCCTACAATGAGCAGTTCTTC; cdr3_aa: CASSSQISGSYNEQFF
v_call: TRBV4-1; d_call: TRBD1; cdr3_length: 14; j_call: TRBJ1-2; clone_size: .; cdr3_nt: TGCGCCAGCAGCCGAGCAGGGGGCGCGGATGGCTACACCTTC; cdr3_aa: CASSRAGGADGYTF
v_call: TRBV7-2; d_call: .; cdr3_length: 15; j_call: TRBJ2-7; clone_size: .; cdr3_nt: TGTGCCAGCAGCTTATTCGGAGTAGTTGCCTACGAGCAGTACTTC; cdr3_aa: CASSLFGVVAYEQYF
v_call: TRBV27; d_call: .; cdr3_length: 15; j_call: TRBJ1-5; clone_size: .; cdr3_nt: TGTGCCAGCAGTCCAGGCTTTCTTAGCAATCAGCCCCAGCATTTT; cdr3_aa: CASSPGFLSNQPQHF
v_call: TRBV27; d_call: .; cdr3_length: 14; j_call: TRBJ2-7; clone_size: few; cdr3_nt: TGTGCCAGCAGTTTATCAAATAGCATCTACGAGCAGTACTTC; cdr3_aa: CASSLSNSIYEQYF
v_call: TRBV5-1; d_call: TRBD2; cdr3_length: 17; j_call: TRBJ2-7; clone_size: .; cdr3_nt: TGCGCCAGCATGATTGAGGGTAGCGGGAGCGACCTAGCCGAGCAGTACTTC; cdr3_aa: CASMIEGSGSDLAEQYF
v_call: TRBV6-5; d_call: TRBD2; cdr3_length: 15; j_call: TRBJ2-2; clone_size: .; cdr3_nt: TGTGCCAGCAGTTATATCGGGGGGAGTGCCGGGGAGCTGTTTTTT; cdr3_aa: CASSYIGGSAGELFF
v_call: TRBV18; d_call: .; cdr3_length: 13; j_call: TRBJ1-1; clone_size: .; cdr3_nt: TGTGCCAGCTCCCCTAACCCGAACACTGAAGCTTTCTTT; cdr3_aa: CASSPNPNTEAFF
v_call: TRBV6-5; d_call: .; cdr3_length: 15; j_call: TRBJ2-1; clone_size: .; cdr3_nt: TGTGCCAGCAGAGGAGGAGCGGGTGTAAACAATGAGCAGTTCTTC; cdr3_aa: CASRGGAGVNNEQFF
v_call: TRBV5-6; d_call: TRBD1; cdr3_length: 15; j_call: TRBJ1-5; clone_size: .; cdr3_nt: TGTGCCAGCAGCTTTAAACAGGGGCTCATTCAGCCCCAGCATTTT; cdr3_aa: CASSFKQGLIQPQHF
v_call: TRBV6-1; d_call: .; cdr3_length: 14; j_call: TRBJ1-5; clone_size: .; cdr3_nt: TGTGCCAGCATGAGGGGGTTAGGCAATCAGCCCCAGCATTTT; cdr3_aa: CASMRGLGNQPQHF
v_call: TRBV29-1; d_call: .; cdr3_length: 12; j_call: TRBJ1-2; clone_size: .; cdr3_nt: TGCAGCGCCATACTGACAGACTATGGCTACACCTTC; cdr3_aa: CSAILTDYGYTF
v_call: TRBV4-1; d_call: .; cdr3_length: 15; j_call: TRBJ2-7; clone_size: .; cdr3_nt: TGCGCCAGCAGCCAAGGCTGGGGCTGGGACTACGAGCAGTACTTC; cdr3_aa: CASSQGWGWDYEQYF
v_call: TRBV15; d_call: TRBD2; cdr3_length: 18; j_call: TRBJ2-7; clone_size: .; cdr3_nt: TGTGCCACCAGCAGAGCTTGGAGGACTAGCAGGGGCATTACCGAGCAGTACTTC; cdr3_aa: CATSRAWRTSRGITEQYF
v_call: TRBV6-1; d_call: .; cdr3_length: 13; j_call: TRBJ2-1; clone_size: .; cdr3_nt: TGTGCCAGCACAGGACAGATCTACAATGAGCAGTTCTTC; cdr3_aa: CASTGQIYNEQFF
v_call: TRBV4-2; d_call: TRBD2; cdr3_length: 16; j_call: TRBJ2-3; clone_size: .; cdr3_nt: TGTGCCAGCAGCCAAGATGGGCTAGCGGGAGCAGATACGCAGTATTTT; cdr3_aa: CASSQDGLAGADTQYF
v_call: TRBV5-4; d_call: TRBD2; cdr3_length: 16; j_call: TRBJ2-1; clone_size: few; cdr3_nt: TGTGCCAGCAGCTCGGGGGGTCTAGCGGGTTACAATGAGCAGTTCTTC; cdr3_aa: CASSSGGLAGYNEQFF
v_call: TRBV19; d_call: .; cdr3_length: 11; j_call: TRBJ1-1; clone_size: once; cdr3_nt: TGTGCCAGTAATTCAGGCCCGGCGGCTTTCTTT; cdr3_aa: CASNSGPAAFF
v_call: TRBV18; d_call: .; cdr3_length: 14; j_call: TRBJ2-5; clone_size: .; cdr3_nt: TGTGCCAGCTCACCAACCCGGTACCAAGAGACCCAGTACTTC; cdr3_aa: CASSPTRYQETQYF
v_call: TRBV6-4; d_call: .; cdr3_length: 13; j_call: TRBJ1-1; clone_size: .; cdr3_nt: TGTGCCAGCAGTGTAACAGCCAACACTGAAGCTTTCTTT; cdr3_aa: CASSVTANTEAFF
v_call: TRBV5-1; d_call: .; cdr3_length: 13; j_call: TRBJ1-1; clone_size: .; cdr3_nt: TGCGCCAGCACCCCGGGGTTGAACACTGAAGCTTTCTTT; cdr3_aa: CASTPGLNTEAFF
v_call: TRBV2; d_call: TRBD2; cdr3_length: 15; j_call: TRBJ2-7; clone_size: .; cdr3_nt: TGTGCCAGCAGCTACCTTAGCGGGAGTCCGTACGAGCAGTACTTC; cdr3_aa: CASSYLSGSPYEQYF
v_call: TRBV7-2; d_call: .; cdr3_length: 15; j_call: TRBJ1-1; clone_size: .; cdr3_nt: TGTGCCAGCAGCTTAGAGTTCATCGGGAACACTGAAGCTTTCTTT; cdr3_aa: CASSLEFIGNTEAFF
v_call: TRBV29-1; d_call: .; cdr3_length: 18; j_call: TRBJ2-5; clone_size: .; cdr3_nt: TGCAGCGTTGGGGCGCCCAGGGGCCCAGCGCCCTATTCGGAGACCCAGTACTTC; cdr3_aa: CSVGAPRGPAPYSETQYF
v_call: TRBV2; d_call: .; cdr3_length: 14; j_call: TRBJ2-7; clone_size: once; cdr3_nt: TGTGCCAGCAGTGAACTCTCGTACTCCTACGAGCAGTACTTC; cdr3_aa: CASSELSYSYEQYF
v_call: TRBV18; d_call: .; cdr3_length: 16; j_call: TRBJ2-3; clone_size: .; cdr3_nt: TGTGCCAGCTCACCTTATCGGGCTAGCGGCACAGATACGCAGTATTTT; cdr3_aa: CASSPYRASGTDTQYF
v_call: TRBV6-5; d_call: TRBD2; cdr3_length: 16; j_call: TRBJ2-5; clone_size: .; cdr3_nt: TGTGCCAGCAGTTACTCGAAGGCTAGCGGGAGTGAGACCCAGTACTTC; cdr3_aa: CASSYSKASGSETQYF
v_call: TRBV6-1; d_call: .; cdr3_length: 15; j_call: TRBJ2-7; clone_size: .; cdr3_nt: TGTGCCAGCTCAGGTCAGGCACCCACGACCTACGAGCAGTACTTC; cdr3_aa: CASSGQAPTTYEQYF